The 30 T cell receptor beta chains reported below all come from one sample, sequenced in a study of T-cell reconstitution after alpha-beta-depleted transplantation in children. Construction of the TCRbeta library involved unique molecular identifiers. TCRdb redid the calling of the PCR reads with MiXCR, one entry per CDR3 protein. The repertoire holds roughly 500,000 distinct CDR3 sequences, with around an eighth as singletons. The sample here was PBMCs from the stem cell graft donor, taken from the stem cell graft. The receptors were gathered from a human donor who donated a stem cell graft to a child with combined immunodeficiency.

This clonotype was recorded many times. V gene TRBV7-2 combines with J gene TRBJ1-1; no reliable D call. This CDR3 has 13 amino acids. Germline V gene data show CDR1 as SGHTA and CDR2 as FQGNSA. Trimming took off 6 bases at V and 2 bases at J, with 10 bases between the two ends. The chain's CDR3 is CASRRGANTEAFF. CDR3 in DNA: TGTGCCAGCAGGCGAGGAGCAAACACTGAAGCTTTCTTT.

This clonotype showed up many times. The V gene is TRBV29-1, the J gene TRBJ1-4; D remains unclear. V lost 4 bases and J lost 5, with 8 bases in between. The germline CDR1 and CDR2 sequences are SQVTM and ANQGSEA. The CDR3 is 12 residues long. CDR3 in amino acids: CSVGSGNEKLFF. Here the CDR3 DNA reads TGCAGCGTTGGCAGCGGAAATGAAAAACTGTTTTTT.

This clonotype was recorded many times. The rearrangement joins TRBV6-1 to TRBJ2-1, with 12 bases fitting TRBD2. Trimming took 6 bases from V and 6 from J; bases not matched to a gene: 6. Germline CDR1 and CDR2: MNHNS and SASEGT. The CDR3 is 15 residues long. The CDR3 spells CASSRKLAGGNEQFF. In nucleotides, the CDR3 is TGTGCCAGCAGCAGGAAACTAGCGGGGGGCAATGAGCAGTTCTTC.

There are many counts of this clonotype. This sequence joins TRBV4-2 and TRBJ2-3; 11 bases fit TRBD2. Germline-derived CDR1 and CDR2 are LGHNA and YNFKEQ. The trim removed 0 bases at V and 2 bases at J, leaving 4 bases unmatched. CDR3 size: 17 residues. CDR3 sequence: CASSQEASGGFTDTQYF. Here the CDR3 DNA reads TGTGCCAGCAGCCAAGAAGCTAGCGGGGGGTTCACAGATACGCAGTATTTT.

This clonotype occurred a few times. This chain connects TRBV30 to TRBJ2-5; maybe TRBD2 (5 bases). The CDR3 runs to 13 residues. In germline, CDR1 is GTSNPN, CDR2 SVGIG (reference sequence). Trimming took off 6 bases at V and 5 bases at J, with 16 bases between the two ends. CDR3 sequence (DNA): TGTGCCTGCACGTCGGGATCCTTTGAGACCCAGTACTTC. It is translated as CACTSGSFETQYF.

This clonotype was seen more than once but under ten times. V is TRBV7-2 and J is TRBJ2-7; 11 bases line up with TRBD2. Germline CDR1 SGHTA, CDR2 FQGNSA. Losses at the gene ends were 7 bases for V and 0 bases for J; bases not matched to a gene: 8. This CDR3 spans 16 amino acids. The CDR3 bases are TGTGCCAGCACCCACTCTAGCGGGAGGAGCTCCTACGAGCAGTACTTC. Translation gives CASTHSSGRSSYEQYF.

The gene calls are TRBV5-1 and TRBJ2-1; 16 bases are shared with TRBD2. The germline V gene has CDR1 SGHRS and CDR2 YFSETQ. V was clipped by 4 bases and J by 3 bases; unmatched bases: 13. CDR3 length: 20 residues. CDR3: CASSMRGTSGRGNYYNEQFF. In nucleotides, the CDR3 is TGCGCCAGCAGCATGAGGGGGACTAGCGGGAGGGGAAACTACTACAATGAGCAGTTCTTC.

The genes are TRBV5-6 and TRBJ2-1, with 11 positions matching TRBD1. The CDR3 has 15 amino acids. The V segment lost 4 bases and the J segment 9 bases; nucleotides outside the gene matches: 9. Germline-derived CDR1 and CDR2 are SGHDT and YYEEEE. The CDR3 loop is CASSPGQGAYSEQFF. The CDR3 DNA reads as TGTGCCAGCAGCCCCGGACAGGGGGCGTATAGTGAGCAGTTCTTC.

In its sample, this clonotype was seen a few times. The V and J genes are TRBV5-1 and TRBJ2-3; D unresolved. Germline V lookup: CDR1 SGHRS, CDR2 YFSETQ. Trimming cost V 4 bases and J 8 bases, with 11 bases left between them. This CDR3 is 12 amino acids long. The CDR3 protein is CASSVLGRTQYF. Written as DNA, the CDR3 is TGCGCCAGCAGCGTTCTAGGGCGTACGCAGTATTTT.

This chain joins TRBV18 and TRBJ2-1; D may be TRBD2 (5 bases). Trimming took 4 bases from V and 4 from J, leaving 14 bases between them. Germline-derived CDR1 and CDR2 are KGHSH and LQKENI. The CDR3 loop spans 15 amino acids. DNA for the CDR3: TGTGCCAGCTCACTCAGTGGAGGTCAGTACAATGAGCAGTTCTTC. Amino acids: CASSLSGGQYNEQFF.

The CDR3 protein is CASSSTGANYGYTF. The CDR3 region has the DNA TGTGCCAGCAGCTCGACCGGAGCTAACTATGGCTACACCTTC. The chain links TRBV7-9 to TRBJ1-2; no definite D call. This CDR3 has 14 residues. V was trimmed by 4 bases and J by 0 bases, leaving 9 bases between them. Germline CDR1 reads SEHNR; CDR2 reads FQNEAQ (reference sequence).

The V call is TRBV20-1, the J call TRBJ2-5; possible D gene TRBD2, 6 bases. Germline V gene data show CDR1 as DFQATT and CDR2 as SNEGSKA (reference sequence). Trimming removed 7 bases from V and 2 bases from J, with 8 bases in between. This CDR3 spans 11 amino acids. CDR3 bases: TGCAGTGGGGAGGAACAAGAGACCCAGTACTTC. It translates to CSGEEQETQYF.

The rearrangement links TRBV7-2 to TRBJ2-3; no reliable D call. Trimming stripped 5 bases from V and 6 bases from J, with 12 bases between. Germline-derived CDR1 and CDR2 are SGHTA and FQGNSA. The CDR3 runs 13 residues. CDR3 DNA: TGTGCCAGCAGCCTTTTGAGCGTGGATACGCAGTATTTT. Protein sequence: CASSLLSVDTQYF.

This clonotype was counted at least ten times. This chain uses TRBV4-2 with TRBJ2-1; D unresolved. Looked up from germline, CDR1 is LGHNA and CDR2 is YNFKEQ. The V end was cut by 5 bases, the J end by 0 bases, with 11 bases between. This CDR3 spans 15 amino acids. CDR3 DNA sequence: TGTGCCAGCAGCGCACAGATTTTCTCCTACAATGAGCAGTTCTTC. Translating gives CASSAQIFSYNEQFF.

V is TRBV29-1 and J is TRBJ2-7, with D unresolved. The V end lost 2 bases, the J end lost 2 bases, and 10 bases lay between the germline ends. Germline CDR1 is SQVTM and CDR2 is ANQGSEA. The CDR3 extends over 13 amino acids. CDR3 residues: CSVENGQTYEQYF. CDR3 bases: TGCAGCGTTGAAAACGGGCAGACCTACGAGCAGTACTTC.

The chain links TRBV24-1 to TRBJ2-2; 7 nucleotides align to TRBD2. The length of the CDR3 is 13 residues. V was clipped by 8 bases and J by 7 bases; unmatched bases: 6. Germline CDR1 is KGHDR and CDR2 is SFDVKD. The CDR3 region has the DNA TGTGCCACCACCCAGGGAGGGGACGGGGAGCTGTTTTTT. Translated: CATTQGGDGELFF.

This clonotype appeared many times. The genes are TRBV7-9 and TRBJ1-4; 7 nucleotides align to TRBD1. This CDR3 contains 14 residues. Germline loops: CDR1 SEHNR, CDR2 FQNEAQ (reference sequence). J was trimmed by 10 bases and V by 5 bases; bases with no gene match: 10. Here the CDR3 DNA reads TGTGCCAGCAGCCAAGACAGGGTCGGCGGAAAACTGTTTTTT. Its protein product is CASSQDRVGGKLFF. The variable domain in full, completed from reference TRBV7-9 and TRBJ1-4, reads DTGVSQNPRHKITKRGQNVTFRCDPISEHNRLYWYRQTLGQGPEFLTYFQNEAQLEKSRLLSDRFSAERPKGSFSTLEIQRTEQGDSAMYLCASSQDRVGGKLFFGSGTQLSVL.

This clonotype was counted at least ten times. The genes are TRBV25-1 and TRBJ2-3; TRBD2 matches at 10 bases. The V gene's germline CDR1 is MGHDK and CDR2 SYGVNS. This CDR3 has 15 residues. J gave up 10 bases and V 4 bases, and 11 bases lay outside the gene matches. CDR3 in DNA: TGTGCCAGCAGTGGGGAGCGGGAGGGCCGGTGGGCGCAGTATTTT. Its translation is CASSGEREGRWAQYF.

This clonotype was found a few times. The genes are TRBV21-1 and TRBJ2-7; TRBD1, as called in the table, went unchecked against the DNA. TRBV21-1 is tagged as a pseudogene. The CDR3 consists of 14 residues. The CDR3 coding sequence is TGTGCCAGCACGCCCCGGGACACCCCCTTGGAGCAGTACTTC. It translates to CASTPRDTPLEQYF.

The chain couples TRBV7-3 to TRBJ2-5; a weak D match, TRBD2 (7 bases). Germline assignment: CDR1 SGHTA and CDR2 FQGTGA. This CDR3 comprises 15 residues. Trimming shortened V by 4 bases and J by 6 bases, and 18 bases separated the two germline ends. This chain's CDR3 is CASSSQGLGGKTQYF. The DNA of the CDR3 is TGTGCCAGCAGCTCCCAAGGACTAGGGGGAAAGACCCAGTACTTC.

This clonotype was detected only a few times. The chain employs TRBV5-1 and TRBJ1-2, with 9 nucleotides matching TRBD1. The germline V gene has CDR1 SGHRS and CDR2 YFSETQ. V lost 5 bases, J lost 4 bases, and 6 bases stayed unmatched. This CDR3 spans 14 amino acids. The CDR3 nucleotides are TGCGCCAGCAGAATGGACAGGGGTGTCTATGGCTACACCTTC. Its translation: CASRMDRGVYGYTF.

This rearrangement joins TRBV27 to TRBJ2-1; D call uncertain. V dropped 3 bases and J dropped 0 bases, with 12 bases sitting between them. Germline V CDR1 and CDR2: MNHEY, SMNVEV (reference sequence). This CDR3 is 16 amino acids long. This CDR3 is CASSFLGLRSYNEQFF. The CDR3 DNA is TGTGCCAGCAGTTTCCTCGGCCTCCGCTCCTACAATGAGCAGTTCTTC.

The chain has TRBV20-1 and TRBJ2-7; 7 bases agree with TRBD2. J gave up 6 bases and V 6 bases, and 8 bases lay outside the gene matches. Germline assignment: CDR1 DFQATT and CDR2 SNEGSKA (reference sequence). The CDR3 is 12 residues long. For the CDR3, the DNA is TGCAGTGCGACACTAGCGTCGTCCGAGCAGTACTTC. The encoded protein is CSATLASSEQYF.

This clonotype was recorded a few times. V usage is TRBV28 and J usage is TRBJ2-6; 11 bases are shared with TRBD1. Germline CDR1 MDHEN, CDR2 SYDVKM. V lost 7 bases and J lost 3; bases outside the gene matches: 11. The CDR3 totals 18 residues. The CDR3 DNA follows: TGTGCCAGCACCTCGGGACAGGGGGTTCCCTTTGGGGCCAACGTCCTGACTTTC. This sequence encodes CASTSGQGVPFGANVLTF.

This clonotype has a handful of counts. CDR3 loop: CAWSVGEVTEAFF. In DNA, the CDR3 is TGTGCCTGGAGTGTAGGGGAGGTCACTGAAGCTTTCTTT. The chain has TRBV30 and TRBJ1-1, with D perhaps TRBD1 (5 bases). The CDR3 is made up of 13 amino acids. V dropped 0 bases and J dropped 4 bases, with 9 bases sitting between them. Germline CDR1 GTSNPN, CDR2 SVGIG (reference sequence).

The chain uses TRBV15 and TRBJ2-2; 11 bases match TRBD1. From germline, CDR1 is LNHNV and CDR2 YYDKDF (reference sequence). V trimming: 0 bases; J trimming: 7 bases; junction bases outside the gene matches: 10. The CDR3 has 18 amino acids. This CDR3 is CATSRDVGQGANGGELFF. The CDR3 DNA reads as TGTGCCACCAGCAGAGATGTAGGACAGGGGGCCAACGGCGGGGAGCTGTTTTTT. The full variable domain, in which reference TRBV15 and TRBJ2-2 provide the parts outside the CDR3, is DAMVIQNPRYQVTQFGKPVTLSCSQTLNHNVMYWYQQKSSQAPKLLFHYYDKDFNNEADTPDNFQSRRPNTSFCFLDIRSPGLGDTAMYLCATSRDVGQGANGGELFFGEGSRLTVL.

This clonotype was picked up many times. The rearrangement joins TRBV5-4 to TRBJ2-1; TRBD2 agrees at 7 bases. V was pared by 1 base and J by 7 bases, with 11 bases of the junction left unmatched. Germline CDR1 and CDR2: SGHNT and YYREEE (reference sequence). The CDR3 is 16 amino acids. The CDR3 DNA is TGTGCCAGCAGCTTGCCACTAACGGGAGGAGGGAATGAGCAGTTCTTC. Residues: CASSLPLTGGGNEQFF.

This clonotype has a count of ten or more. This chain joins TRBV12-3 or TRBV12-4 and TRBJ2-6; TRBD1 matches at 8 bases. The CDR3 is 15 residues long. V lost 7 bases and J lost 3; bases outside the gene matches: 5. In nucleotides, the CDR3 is TGTGCCAGCAAAGCAGGGGGCAATGGGGCCAACGTCCTGACTTTC. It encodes CASKAGGNGANVLTF.

The CDR3: CASSLAVGARNEQYF. The DNA for the CDR3 is TGCGCCAGCAGCTTGGCCGTGGGGGCAAGAAACGAGCAGTACTTC. The chain combines TRBV5-1 with TRBJ2-7, with D perhaps matching TRBD1 (6 bases). CDR1 and CDR2 from the germline V gene are SGHRS and YFSETQ. This CDR3 comprises 15 residues. Trimming cost V 0 bases and J 5 bases, with 15 bases left between them.

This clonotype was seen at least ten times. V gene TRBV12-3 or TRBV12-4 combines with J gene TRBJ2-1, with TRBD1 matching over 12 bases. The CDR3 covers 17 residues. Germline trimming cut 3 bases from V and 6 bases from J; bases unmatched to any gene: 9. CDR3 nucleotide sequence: TGTGCCAGCAGTTTCGGTCCGGGGACAGGGGGCGTCAATGAGCAGTTCTTC. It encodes CASSFGPGTGGVNEQFF.